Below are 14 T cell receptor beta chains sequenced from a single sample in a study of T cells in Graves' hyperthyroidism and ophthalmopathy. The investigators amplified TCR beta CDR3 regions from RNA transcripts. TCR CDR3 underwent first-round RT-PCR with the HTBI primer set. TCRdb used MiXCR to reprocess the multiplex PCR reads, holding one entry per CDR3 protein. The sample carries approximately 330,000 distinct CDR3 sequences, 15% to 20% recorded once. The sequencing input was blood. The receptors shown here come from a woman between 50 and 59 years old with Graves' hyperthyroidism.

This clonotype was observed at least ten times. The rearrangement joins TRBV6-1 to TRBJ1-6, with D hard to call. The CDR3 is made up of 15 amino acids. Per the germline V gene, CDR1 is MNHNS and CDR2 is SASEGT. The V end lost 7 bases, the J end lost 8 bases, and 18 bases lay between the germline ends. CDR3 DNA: TGTGCCAGCACCTTAGGGTGGGGAATCGATTCACCCCTCCACTTT. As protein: CASTLGWGIDSPLHF.

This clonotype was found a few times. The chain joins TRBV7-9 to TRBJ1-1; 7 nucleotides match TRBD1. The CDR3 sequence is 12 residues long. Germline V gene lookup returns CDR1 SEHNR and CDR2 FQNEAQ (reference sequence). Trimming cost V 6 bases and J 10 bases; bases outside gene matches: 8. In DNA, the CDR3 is TGTGCCAGCAGTTTCGGGAGGACAGGAGCTTTCTTT. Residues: CASSFGRTGAFF. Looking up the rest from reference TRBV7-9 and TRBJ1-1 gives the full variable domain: DTGVSQNPRHKITKRGQNVTFRCDPISEHNRLYWYRQTLGQGPEFLTYFQNEAQLEKSRLLSDRFSAERPKGSFSTLEIQRTEQGDSAMYLCASSFGRTGAFFGQGTRLTVV.

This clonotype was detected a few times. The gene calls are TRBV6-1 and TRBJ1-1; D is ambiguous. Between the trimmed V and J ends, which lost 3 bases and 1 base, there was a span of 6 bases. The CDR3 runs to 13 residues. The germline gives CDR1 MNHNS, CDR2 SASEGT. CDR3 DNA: TGTGCCAGCAGTGAGAGTCGGAACACTGAAGCTTTCTTT. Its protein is CASSESRNTEAFF.

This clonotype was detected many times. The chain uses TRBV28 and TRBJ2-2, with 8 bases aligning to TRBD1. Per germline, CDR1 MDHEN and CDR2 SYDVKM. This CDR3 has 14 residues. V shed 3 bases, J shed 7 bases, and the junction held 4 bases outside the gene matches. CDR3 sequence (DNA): TGTGCCAGCAGTTTGACAGGGGTTGGCGGGGAGCTGTTTTTT. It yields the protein CASSLTGVGGELFF. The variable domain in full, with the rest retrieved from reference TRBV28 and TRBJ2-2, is DVKVTQSSRYLVKRTGEKVFLECVQDMDHENMFWYRQDPGLGLRLIYFSYDVKMKEKGDIPEGYSVSREKKERFSLILESASTNQTSMYLCASSLTGVGGELFFGEGSRLTVL.

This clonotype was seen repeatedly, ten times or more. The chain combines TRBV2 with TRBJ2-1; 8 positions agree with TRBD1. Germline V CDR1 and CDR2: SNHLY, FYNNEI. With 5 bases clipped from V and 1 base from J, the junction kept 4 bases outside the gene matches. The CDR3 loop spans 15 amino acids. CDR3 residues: CASSPGTGSYNEQFF. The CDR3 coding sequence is TGTGCCAGCAGTCCCGGGACAGGTTCCTACAATGAGCAGTTCTTC.

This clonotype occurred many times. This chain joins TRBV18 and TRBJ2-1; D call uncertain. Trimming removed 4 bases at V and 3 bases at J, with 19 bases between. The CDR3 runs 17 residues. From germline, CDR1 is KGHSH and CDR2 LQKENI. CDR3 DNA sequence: TGTGCCAGCTCACACGGACCGACATTCTCGGGCTACAATGAGCAGTTCTTC. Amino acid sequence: CASSHGPTFSGYNEQFF.

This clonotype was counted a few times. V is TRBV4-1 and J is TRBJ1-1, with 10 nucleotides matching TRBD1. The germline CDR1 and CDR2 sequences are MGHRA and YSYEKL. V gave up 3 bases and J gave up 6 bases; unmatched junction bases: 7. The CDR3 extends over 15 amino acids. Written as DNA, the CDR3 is TGCGCCAGCAGCCATCGACAGGGGGCTTCCTCTGAAGCTTTCTTT. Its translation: CASSHRQGASSEAFF.

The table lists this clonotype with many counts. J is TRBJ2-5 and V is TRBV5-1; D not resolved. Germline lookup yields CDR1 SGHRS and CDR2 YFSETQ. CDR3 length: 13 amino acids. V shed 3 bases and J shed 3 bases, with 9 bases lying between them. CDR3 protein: CASSSAGKETQYF. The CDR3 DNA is TGCGCCAGCAGCTCAGCTGGGAAAGAGACCCAGTACTTC.

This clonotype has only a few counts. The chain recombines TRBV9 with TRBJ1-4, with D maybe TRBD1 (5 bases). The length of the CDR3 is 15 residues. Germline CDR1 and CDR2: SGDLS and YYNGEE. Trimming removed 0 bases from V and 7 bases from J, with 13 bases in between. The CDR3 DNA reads TGTGCCAGCAGCGTAGGGGGGGGTTCCATTGAAAAACTGTTTTTT. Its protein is CASSVGGGSIEKLFF.

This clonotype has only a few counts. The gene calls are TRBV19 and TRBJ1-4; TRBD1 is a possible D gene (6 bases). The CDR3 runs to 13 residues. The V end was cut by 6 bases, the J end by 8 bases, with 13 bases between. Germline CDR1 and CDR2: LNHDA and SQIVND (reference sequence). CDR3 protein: CASSQGYREKLFF. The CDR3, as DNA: TGTGCCAGTAGCCAGGGGTATCGGGAAAAACTGTTTTTT.

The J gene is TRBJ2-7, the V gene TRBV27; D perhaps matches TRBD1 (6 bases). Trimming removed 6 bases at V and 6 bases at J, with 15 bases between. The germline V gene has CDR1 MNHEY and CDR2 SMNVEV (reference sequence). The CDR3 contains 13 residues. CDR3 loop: CASSPTGSGEQYV. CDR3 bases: TGTGCCAGCAGCCCTACAGGGTCCGGCGAGCAGTACGTC.

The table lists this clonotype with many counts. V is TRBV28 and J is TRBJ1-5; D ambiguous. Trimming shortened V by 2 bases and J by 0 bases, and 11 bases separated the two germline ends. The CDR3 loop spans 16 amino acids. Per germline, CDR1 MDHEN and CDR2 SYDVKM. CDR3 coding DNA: TGTGCCAGCAGTTTAATACAGACGCATAGCAATCAGCCCCAGCATTTT. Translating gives CASSLIQTHSNQPQHF.

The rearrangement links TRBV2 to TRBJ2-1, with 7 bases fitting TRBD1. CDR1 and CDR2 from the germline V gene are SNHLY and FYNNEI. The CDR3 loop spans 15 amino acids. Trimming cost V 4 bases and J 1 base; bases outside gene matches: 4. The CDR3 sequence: CASSVRGLSYNEQFF. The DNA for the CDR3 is TGTGCCAGCAGTGTAAGGGGGCTTTCCTACAATGAGCAGTTCTTC.

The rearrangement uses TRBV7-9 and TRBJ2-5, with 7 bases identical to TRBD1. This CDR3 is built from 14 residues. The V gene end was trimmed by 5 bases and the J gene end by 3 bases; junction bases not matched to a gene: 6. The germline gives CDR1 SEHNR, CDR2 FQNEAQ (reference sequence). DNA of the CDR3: TGTGCCAGCAGCGTCCGGGACAGTAAAGAGACCCAGTACTTC. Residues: CASSVRDSKETQYF.